This passage covers 18 T cell receptor beta chains from one sample sequenced in a study of T-cell memory formation after mild COVID-19. TCRdb fed the 5' RACE reads into MiXCR, producing one record per CDR3 protein. The profile shows about 88,000 distinct CDR3 sequences, about 23% of them singletons. Sequenced input: PBMCs or a T cell subset sorted from them (not recorded which). These receptors were obtained from a young man who had mild COVID-19 (a few samples of this study predate the infection). Cell type and time point are not known.

This clonotype was recorded a few times. This rearrangement joins TRBV5-1 to TRBJ2-5; 7 bases are shared with TRBD1. Germline CDR1 is SGHRS and CDR2 is YFSETQ. This CDR3 region has 15 residues. V lost 2 bases to trimming and J lost 5 bases; unmatched junction nucleotides: 9. The CDR3 loop is CASSFGTDDRETQYF. The DNA of the CDR3 is TGCGCCAGCAGCTTCGGGACAGACGACAGGGAGACCCAGTACTTC.

This clonotype has more than one count but fewer than ten. The rearrangement links TRBV11-2 to TRBJ2-5; TRBD2 matches at 10 bases. This CDR3 region has 15 residues. Per the germline V gene, CDR1 is SGHAT and CDR2 is FQNNGV. Trimming removed 6 bases from V and 4 bases from J; junction bases left unmatched: 8. DNA for the CDR3: TGTGCCAGCAGGGCTAGCGGGGGAGTCGGAGAGACCCAGTACTTC. Its protein product is CASRASGGVGETQYF.

This rearrangement joins TRBV7-9 to TRBJ2-5; 12 positions agree with TRBD2. Per germline, CDR1 SEHNR and CDR2 FQNEAQ (reference sequence). The J segment lost 4 bases and the V segment lost 3 bases, leaving 6 bases of the junction unmatched. This CDR3 is built from 16 residues. Written as DNA, the CDR3 is TGTGCCAGCAGCTTCCGGACTAGCGGGGTTAGAGAGACCCAGTACTTC. Residues: CASSFRTSGVRETQYF. The entire variable domain, with the rest obtained from reference TRBV7-9 and TRBJ2-5, is as follows: DTGVSQNPRHKITKRGQNVTFRCDPISEHNRLYWYRQTLGQGPEFLTYFQNEAQLEKSRLLSDRFSAERPKGSFSTLEIQRTEQGDSAMYLCASSFRTSGVRETQYFGPGTRLLVL.

This clonotype has more than one count but fewer than ten. This sequence joins TRBV28 and TRBJ2-2, with D perhaps matching TRBD2 (5 bases). V gave up 6 bases and J gave up 0 bases, with 11 bases separating them. CDR1 MDHEN and CDR2 SYDVKM come from the germline V gene. CDR3 length equals 15 residues. The CDR3 protein is CASRITSPNTGELFF. In DNA form, the CDR3 reads TGTGCCAGCAGGATTACTAGTCCGAACACCGGGGAGCTGTTTTTT. Together with reference TRBV28 and TRBJ2-2, the CDR3 gives the full variable domain: DVKVTQSSRYLVKRTGEKVFLECVQDMDHENMFWYRQDPGLGLRLIYFSYDVKMKEKGDIPEGYSVSREKKERFSLILESASTNQTSMYLCASRITSPNTGELFFGEGSRLTVL.

This clonotype appeared a few times. The rearrangement joins TRBV11-2 to TRBJ2-2, with D possibly being TRBD2 (6 bases). CDR3 size: 13 residues. Germline-derived CDR1 and CDR2 are SGHAT and FQNNGV. V was clipped by 11 bases and J by 6 bases, with 16 bases between them. The CDR3 protein is CASYGGWAGELFF. The CDR3 nucleotides are TGTGCCTCGTATGGAGGGTGGGCCGGGGAGCTGTTTTTT.

This clonotype was counted between two and nine times. The chain carries TRBV5-1 and TRBJ2-2, with 8 bases identical to TRBD1. This CDR3 has 16 amino acids. Germline CDR1 is SGHRS and CDR2 is YFSETQ. Germline trimming cut 0 bases from V and 4 bases from J; bases unmatched to any gene: 5. CDR3 protein: CASSLVLQGGTGELFF. CDR3 sequence (DNA): TGCGCCAGCAGCTTGGTCCTACAGGGGGGCACCGGGGAGCTGTTTTTT.

This clonotype was seen a few times. The chain has TRBV10-3 and TRBJ2-1, with D possibly called TRBD1 or TRBD2 (5 bases each). The CDR3 covers 14 residues. Germline CDR1 reads ENHRY; CDR2 reads SYGVKD. V was trimmed by 5 bases and J by 0 bases, leaving 8 bases between them. The CDR3 DNA is TGTGCCATCAGTTCCGGGACCTCCTACAATGAGCAGTTCTTC. Translated, it gives CAISSGTSYNEQFF.

This chain uses TRBV5-1 with TRBJ2-5; 7 bases line up with TRBD1. Trimming removed 0 bases from V and 4 bases from J; junction bases left unmatched: 3. The length of the CDR3 is 14 residues. Germline-derived CDR1 and CDR2 are SGHRS and YFSETQ. This CDR3 reads CASSLVGGPETQYF. Written as DNA, the CDR3 is TGCGCCAGCAGCTTGGTAGGGGGCCCAGAGACCCAGTACTTC.

This chain uses TRBV7-6 with TRBJ2-3; perhaps TRBD2 as D (7 bases). Trimming stripped 1 base from V and 10 bases from J, with 21 bases between. Germline values: CDR1 SGHVS, CDR2 FNYEAQ. CDR3 length: 16 residues. The CDR3 spells CASSLDFAGALNAQYF. The CDR3 nucleotides read TGTGCCAGCAGCTTAGACTTTGCGGGGGCCCTCAATGCGCAGTATTTT.

The CDR3 DNA is TGTGCCAGCAGTACTTTAGACGGTGACTCTGGAAACACCATATATTTT. Its protein product is CASSTLDGDSGNTIYF. The rearrangement uses TRBV27 and TRBJ1-3; D is undetermined. Germline V CDR1 and CDR2: MNHEY, SMNVEV (reference sequence). The length of the CDR3 is 16 residues. V gave up 5 bases and J gave up 0 bases, with 14 bases separating them.

This chain uses TRBV4-1 with TRBJ2-2; D is perhaps TRBD1 or TRBD2 (6 bases each). The CDR3 sequence is 15 residues long. CDR1 is MGHRA, CDR2 YSYEKL, per germline. Trimming cost V 0 bases and J 4 bases, with 9 bases left between them. This CDR3 is CASSQDRGPTGELFF. The DNA of the CDR3 is TGCGCCAGCAGCCAAGATCGGGGGCCCACCGGGGAGCTGTTTTTT.

The rearrangement joins TRBV3-1 to TRBJ2-1; 14 nucleotides match TRBD2. Germline V CDR1 and CDR2: LGHDT, YNNKEL (reference sequence). The CDR3 extends over 17 amino acids. Trimming cost V 5 bases and J 4 bases; bases outside gene matches: 7. The CDR3 DNA reads as TGTGCCAGCAGCTCTCGGACTAGCGGGGGGATGTACAATGAGCAGTTCTTC. It is translated as CASSSRTSGGMYNEQFF.

This clonotype was seen a few times. This CDR3 is CSAGLASYNEQFF. The CDR3 coding sequence is TGCAGTGCTGGACTAGCATCCTACAATGAGCAGTTCTTC. The rearrangement uses TRBV20-1 and TRBJ2-1; the match to TRBD2 covers 8 bases. The germline CDR1 and CDR2 sequences are DFQATT and SNEGSKA (reference sequence). Trimming removed 5 bases from V and 1 base from J; junction bases left unmatched: 1. The CDR3 is made up of 13 amino acids.

This clonotype was found a few times. The genes are TRBV7-7 and TRBJ1-5; TRBD1 agrees at 7 bases. The germline V gene has CDR1 SSHAT and CDR2 FNYEAQ (reference sequence). The CDR3 has 12 residues. CDR3 nucleotides: TGTGCTAGCCCGACAGGGCGACAGCCCCAGCATTTT. Amino acid sequence: CASPTGRQPQHF.

This clonotype is medium-sized by share. The chain links TRBV6-4 to TRBJ2-3; tentative D call: TRBD2 (7 bases). Germline loops: CDR1 MRHNA, CDR2 SNTAGT. The V gene lost 2 bases and the J gene lost 3 bases, with 9 bases spanning the gap. This CDR3 has 14 residues. CDR3 DNA: TGTGCCAGCAGTGACGGGGGGGCGACAGATACGCAGTATTTT. This sequence encodes CASSDGGATDTQYF.

The chain uses TRBV13 and TRBJ2-3, with TRBD2 matching 9 bases. In germline, CDR1 is PRHDT, CDR2 FYEKMQ (reference sequence). J was trimmed by 5 bases and V by 5 bases; bases with no gene match: 14. CDR3 length: 17 residues. CDR3: CASSHLAGGLSEDTQYF. Here the CDR3 DNA reads TGTGCCAGCAGCCATTTGGCGGGGGGGCTCTCGGAAGATACGCAGTATTTT.

This clonotype was detected only a few times. J is TRBJ2-7 and V is TRBV7-9, with 8 bases matching TRBD1. V lost 2 bases to trimming and J lost 5 bases; unmatched junction nucleotides: 11. From germline, CDR1 is SEHNR and CDR2 FQNEAQ (reference sequence). This CDR3 is 16 amino acids long. In nucleotides, the CDR3 is TGTGCCAGCAGCTTAACGGGGCAGGGGGCGGGCCACGAGCAGTACGTC. Protein sequence: CASSLTGQGAGHEQYV.

This clonotype has a handful of counts. The chain recombines TRBV7-9 with TRBJ1-1; tentative D call: TRBD1 (6 bases). This CDR3 comprises 12 residues. Germline V lookup: CDR1 SEHNR, CDR2 FQNEAQ (reference sequence). Trimming left V 5 bases short and J 5 bases short, with 9 bases between. CDR3 DNA sequence: TGTGCCAGCAGCATACAGGGAACTGAAGCTTTCTTT. Its translation is CASSIQGTEAFF. The entire variable domain, with the rest obtained from reference TRBV7-9 and TRBJ1-1, is as follows: DTGVSQNPRHKITKRGQNVTFRCDPISEHNRLYWYRQTLGQGPEFLTYFQNEAQLEKSRLLSDRFSAERPKGSFSTLEIQRTEQGDSAMYLCASSIQGTEAFFGQGTRLTVV.